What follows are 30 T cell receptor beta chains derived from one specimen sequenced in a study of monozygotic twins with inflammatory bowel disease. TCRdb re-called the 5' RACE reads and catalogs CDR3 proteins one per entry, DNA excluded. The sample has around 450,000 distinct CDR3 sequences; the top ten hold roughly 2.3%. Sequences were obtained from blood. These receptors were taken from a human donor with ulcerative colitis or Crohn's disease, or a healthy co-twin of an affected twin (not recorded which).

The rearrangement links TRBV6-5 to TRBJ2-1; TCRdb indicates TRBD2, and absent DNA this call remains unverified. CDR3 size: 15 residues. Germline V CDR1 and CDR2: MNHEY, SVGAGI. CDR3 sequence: CASSSWSIAGSVQFF.

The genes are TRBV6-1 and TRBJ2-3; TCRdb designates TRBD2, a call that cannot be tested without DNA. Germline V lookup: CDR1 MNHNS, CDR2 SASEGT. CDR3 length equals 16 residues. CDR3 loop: CASFSGRASAGDTQYF.

CDR3 protein: CASSWGTILADTQYF. V is TRBV7-8 and J is TRBJ2-3. CDR3 length: 15 residues. The germline CDR1 and CDR2 sequences are SGHVS and FQNEAQ.

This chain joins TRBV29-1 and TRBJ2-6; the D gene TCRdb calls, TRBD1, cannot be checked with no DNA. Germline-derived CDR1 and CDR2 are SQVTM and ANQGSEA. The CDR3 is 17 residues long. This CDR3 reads CSVELWTGNSGANVLTF. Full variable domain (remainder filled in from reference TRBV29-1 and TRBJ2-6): SAVISQKPSRDICQRGTSLTIQCQVDSQVTMMFWYRQQPGQSLTLIATANQGSEATYESGFVIDKFPISRPNLTFSTLTVSNMSPEDSSIYLCSVELWTGNSGANVLTFGAGSRLTVL.

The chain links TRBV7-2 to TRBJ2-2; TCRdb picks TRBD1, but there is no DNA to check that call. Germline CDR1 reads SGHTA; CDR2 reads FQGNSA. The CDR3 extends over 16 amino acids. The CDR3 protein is CASTREGGPNTGELFF.

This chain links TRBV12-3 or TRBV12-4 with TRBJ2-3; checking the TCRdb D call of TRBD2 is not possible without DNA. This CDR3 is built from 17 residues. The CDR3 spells CASTLSEGLASTDTQYF.

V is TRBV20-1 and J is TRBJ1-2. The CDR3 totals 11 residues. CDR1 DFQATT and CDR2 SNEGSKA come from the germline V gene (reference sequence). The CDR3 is CSAGRSYGYTF.

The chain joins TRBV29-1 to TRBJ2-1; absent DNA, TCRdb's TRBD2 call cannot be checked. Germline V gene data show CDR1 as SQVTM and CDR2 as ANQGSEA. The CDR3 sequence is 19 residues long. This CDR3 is CSVASISSGASFSYNEQFF.

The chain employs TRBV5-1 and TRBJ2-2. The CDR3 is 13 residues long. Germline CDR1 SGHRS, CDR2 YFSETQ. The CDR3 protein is CASSLLGSGELFF.

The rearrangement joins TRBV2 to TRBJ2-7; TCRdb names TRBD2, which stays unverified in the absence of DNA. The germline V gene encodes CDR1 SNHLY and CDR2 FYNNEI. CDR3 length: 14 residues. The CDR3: CAGVAGTGSYEQYF.

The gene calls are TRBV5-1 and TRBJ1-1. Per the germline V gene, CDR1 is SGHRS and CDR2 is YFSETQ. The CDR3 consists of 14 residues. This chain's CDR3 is CASSVVPGNTEAFF.

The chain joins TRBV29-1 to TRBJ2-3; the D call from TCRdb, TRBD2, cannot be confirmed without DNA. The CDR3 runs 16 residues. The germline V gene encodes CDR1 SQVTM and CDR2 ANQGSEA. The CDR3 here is CSVEAWTSGSTDTQYF.

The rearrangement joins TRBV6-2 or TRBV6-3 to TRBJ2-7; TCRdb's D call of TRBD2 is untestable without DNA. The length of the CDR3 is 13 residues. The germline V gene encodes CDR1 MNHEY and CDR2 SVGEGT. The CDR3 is CASSYGLVYEQYF.

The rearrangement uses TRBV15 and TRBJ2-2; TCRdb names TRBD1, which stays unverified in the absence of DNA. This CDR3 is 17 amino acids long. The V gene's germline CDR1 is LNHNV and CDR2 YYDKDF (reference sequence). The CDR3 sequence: CATSREGGATNTGELFF.

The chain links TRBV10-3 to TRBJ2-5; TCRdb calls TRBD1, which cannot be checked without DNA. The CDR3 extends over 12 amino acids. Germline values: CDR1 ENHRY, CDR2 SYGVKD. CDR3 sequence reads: CAISESGGSQYF.

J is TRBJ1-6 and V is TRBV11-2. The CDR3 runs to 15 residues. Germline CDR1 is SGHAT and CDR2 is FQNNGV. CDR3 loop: CASSALQGGNSPLHF.

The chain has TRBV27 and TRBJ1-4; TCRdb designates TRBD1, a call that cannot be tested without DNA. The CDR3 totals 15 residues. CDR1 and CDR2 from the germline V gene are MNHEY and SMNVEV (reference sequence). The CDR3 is CASSPLGRTGPKLFF.

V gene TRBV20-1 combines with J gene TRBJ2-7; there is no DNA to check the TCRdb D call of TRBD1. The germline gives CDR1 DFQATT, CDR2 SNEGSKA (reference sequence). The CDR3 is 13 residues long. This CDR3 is CSVPPGALDEQYF.

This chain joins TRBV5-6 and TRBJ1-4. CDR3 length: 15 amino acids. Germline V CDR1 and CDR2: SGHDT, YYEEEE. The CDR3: CASSLDRRPNEKLFF.

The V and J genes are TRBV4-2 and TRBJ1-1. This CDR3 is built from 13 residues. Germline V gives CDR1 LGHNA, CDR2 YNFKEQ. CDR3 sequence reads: CASSQQQNTEAFF.

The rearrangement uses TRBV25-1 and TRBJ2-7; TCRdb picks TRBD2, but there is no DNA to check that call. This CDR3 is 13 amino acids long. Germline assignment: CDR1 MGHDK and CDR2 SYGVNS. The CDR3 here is CASSPTGVYEQYF.

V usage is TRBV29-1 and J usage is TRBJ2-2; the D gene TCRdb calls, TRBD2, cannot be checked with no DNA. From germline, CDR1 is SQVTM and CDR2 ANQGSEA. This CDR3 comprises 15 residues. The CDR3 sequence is CSVLTSGGATGELFF.

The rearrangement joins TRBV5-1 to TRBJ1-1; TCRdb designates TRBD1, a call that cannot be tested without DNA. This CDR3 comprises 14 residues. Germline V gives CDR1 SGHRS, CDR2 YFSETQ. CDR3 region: CASSLPGSETEAFF.

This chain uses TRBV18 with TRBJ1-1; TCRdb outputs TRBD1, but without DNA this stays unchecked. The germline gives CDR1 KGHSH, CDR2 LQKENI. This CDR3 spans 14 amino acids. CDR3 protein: CASSPLSGVTEAFF. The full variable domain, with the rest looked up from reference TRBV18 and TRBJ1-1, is NAGVMQNPRHLVRRRGQEARLRCSPMKGHSHVYWYRQLPEEGLKFMVYLQKENIIDESGMPKERFSAEFPKEGPSILRIQQVVRGDSAAYFCASSPLSGVTEAFFGQGTRLTVV.

CDR3 amino acids: CASSRTEMNTEAFF. V is TRBV5-1 and J is TRBJ1-1. This CDR3 has 14 amino acids. Germline V gives CDR1 SGHRS, CDR2 YFSETQ.

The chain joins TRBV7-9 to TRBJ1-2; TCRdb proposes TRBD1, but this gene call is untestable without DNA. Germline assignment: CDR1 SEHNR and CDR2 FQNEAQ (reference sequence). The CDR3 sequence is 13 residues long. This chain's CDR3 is CASSAPPHYGYTF.

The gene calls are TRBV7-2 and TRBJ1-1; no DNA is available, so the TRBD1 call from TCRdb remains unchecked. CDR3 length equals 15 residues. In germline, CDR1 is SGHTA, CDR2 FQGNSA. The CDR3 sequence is CASSLWGNQNTEAFF.

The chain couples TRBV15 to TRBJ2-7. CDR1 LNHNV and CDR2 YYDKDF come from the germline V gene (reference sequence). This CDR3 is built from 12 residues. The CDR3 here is CATSSGTDEQYF. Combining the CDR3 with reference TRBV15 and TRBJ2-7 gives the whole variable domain DAMVIQNPRYQVTQFGKPVTLSCSQTLNHNVMYWYQQKSSQAPKLLFHYYDKDFNNEADTPDNFQSRRPNTSFCFLDIRSPGLGDTAMYLCATSSGTDEQYFGPGTRLTVT.

This CDR3 is CASSSSPTDTQYF. The rearrangement links TRBV5-1 to TRBJ2-3; TCRdb proposes TRBD2, but this gene call is untestable without DNA. The CDR3 sequence is 13 residues long. Germline CDR1 reads SGHRS; CDR2 reads YFSETQ. Filled out from reference TRBV5-1 and TRBJ2-3, the complete variable domain reads KAGVTQTPRYLIKTRGQQVTLSCSPISGHRSVSWYQQTPGQGLQFLFEYFSETQRNKGNFPGRFSGRQFSNSRSEMNVSTLELGDSALYLCASSSSPTDTQYFGPGTRLTVL.

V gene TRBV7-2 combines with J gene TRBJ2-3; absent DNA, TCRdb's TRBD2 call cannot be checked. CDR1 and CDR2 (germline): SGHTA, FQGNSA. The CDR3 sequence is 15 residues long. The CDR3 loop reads CASSSGLAHADTQYF.